This T cell receptor beta chain was captured by sequencing in a study of OX40 agonist ivuxolimab in advanced cancers. Germline CDR1 is SGHVS and CDR2 is FNYEAQ. The CDR3 sequence is 15 residues long. The trim removed 5 bases at V and 4 bases at J, leaving 5 bases unmatched. Sequencing used immunoSEQ multiplex PCR; TCRdb keeps in-frame clones, though not all of them. The table shows about 46,000 clones, with 80% to 85% occurring only once. This TCR derives from an adult with an advanced solid tumor such as melanoma, head and neck, liver or kidney cancer. The input for sequencing was CD4+ or CD8+ T cells sorted from blood, taken in a trial of the OX40 agonist ivuxolimab. The gene calls are TRBV7-6 and TRBJ2-3; 11 bases fit TRBD2. This CDR3 is CASSDLAGGPDTQYF. The CDR3 DNA is TGTGCCAGCAGCGACCTAGCGGGGGGCCCAGATACGCAGTATTTT.